This TCR beta chain was observed in a study of blood T cell repertoires in COVID-19. Looking at the study overall: Donors in the United States, Italy and Spain gave samples during acute or convalescent COVID-19. PBMCs, B-cell-depleted T cells, or T cells provided the cDNA or gDNA that made up the material.

Authors' analysis steps: Scientists estimated how many nucleated cells there were by amplifying reference gene primers. TCRdb's table, derived via immunoSEQ multiplex PCR, lists solely in-frame clones and lacks some. The V and J calls and clone size are taken from that table; D and trimming were inferred from the DNA. Of about 150,000 clones listed, around 86% are singletons. Germline assignment: CDR1 ENHRY and CDR2 SYGVKD. This CDR3 is 15 amino acids long. V shed 10 bases, J shed 6 bases, and the junction held 10 bases outside the gene matches. The V call is TRBV10-3, the J call TRBJ2-1, with 12 positions matching TRBD2. This clonotype was obtained from a man aged 65 to 79 with acute or convalescent COVID-19. Sequencing was performed on peripheral blood. In nucleotides, the CDR3 is TGTGCCACCAGGCTGGGACTAGCGGGTTCCAATGAGCAGTTCTTC. It translates to CATRLGLAGSNEQFF.